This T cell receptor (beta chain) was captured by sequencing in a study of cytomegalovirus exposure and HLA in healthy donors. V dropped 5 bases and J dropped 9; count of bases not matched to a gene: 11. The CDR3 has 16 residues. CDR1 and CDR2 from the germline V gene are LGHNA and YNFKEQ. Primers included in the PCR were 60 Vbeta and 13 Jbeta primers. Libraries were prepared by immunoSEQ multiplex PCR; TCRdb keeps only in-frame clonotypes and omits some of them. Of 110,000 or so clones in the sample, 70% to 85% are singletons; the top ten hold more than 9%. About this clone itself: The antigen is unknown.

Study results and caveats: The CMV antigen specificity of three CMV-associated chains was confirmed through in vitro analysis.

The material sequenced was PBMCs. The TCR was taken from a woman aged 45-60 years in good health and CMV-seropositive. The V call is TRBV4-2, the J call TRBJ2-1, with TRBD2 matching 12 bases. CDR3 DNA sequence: TGTGCCAGCAGCTGGCTGGGCCTAGCGGGAGGGGTTGAGCAGTTCTTC. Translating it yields CASSWLGLAGGVEQFF.